This T cell receptor beta chain was captured in a study of cytomegalovirus exposure and HLA in healthy donors. The PCR ran on 60 Vbeta and 13 Jbeta primers. Sequencing used immunoSEQ multiplex PCR; TCRdb keeps in-frame clones, though not all of them. The sample lists around 140,000 clones; over 60% were seen once. There are 15 residues in the CDR3. Per the germline V gene, CDR1 is KGHSH and CDR2 is LQKENI. With 6 bases clipped from V and 3 bases from J, the junction kept 8 bases outside the gene matches. This chain links TRBV18 with TRBJ1-5; 7 nucleotides align to TRBD1. The sample was PBMCs. The TCR comes from a female donor in good health and CMV-seropositive. This CDR3 is CASSHDRVNNQPQHF. CDR3 nucleotides: TGTGCCAGCTCGCATGACAGGGTAAACAATCAGCCCCAGCATTTT.